The 16 T cell receptor beta chains below come from one sample, sequenced in a study of cytomegalovirus exposure and HLA in healthy donors. Only in-frame clones appear in the TCRdb table, and some are missing; sequencing was by immunoSEQ multiplex PCR. The data show about 140,000 clones, 86% seen once. Sequencing input: PBMCs. The receptors derive from a man between 18 and 29 years old in good health and CMV-seronegative.

This clone was counted between two and nine times. The chain uses TRBV4-2 and TRBJ2-3; TRBD1 matches 8 bases. This CDR3 spans 17 amino acids. Per germline, CDR1 LGHNA and CDR2 YNFKEQ. J was trimmed by 1 base and V by 3 bases; bases with no gene match: 9. DNA of the CDR3: TGTGCCAGCAGCCAGGCCCCACCGGGACAGGGCACAGATACGCAGTATTTT. As protein: CASSQAPPGQGTDTQYF.

Ten or more counts support this clone. The junction departs from the called germline gene at one end, perhaps through a read error. This chain uses TRBV5-5 with TRBJ2-1; possible D gene TRBD2, 6 bases. Germline assignment: CDR1 SGHKS and CDR2 YYEKEE (reference sequence). The CDR3 sequence is 14 residues long. Here the CDR3 DNA reads TGTGCCAGCAGCCACGGACTAACCAACTACTACGGGATCTTC. Protein: CASSHGLTNYYGIF.

This chain uses TRBV25-1 with TRBJ2-4; TRBD1 might be the D (6 bases). Trimming removed 4 bases from V and 0 bases from J, with 13 bases in between. The CDR3 is 16 amino acids. Germline assignment: CDR1 MGHDK and CDR2 SYGVNS. CDR3 nucleotides: TGTGCCAGCAGTGGGAAACAGGGCCTAGCCAAAAACATTCAGTACTTC. It translates to CASSGKQGLAKNIQYF.

About this clone: Other DNA variants within this sample encode the same CDR3. This chain joins TRBV30 and TRBJ1-2; 7 positions match TRBD1. Losses at the gene ends were 4 bases for V and 4 bases for J; bases not matched to a gene: 9. Germline values: CDR1 GTSNPN, CDR2 SVGIG (reference sequence). This CDR3 region has 14 residues. DNA for the CDR3: TGTGCCTGGAAGGGGGCCGCGACAACCTATGGCTACACCTTC. Translating gives CAWKGAATTYGYTF.

The CDR3 coding sequence is TGTGCCACCAGGGGTAGCGGGAGTGTTAATGAGCAGTTCTTC. Its translation: CATRGSGSVNEQFF. The genes are TRBV7-9 and TRBJ2-1; 9 bases match TRBD2. Germline CDR1 and CDR2: SEHNR and FQNEAQ (reference sequence). The CDR3 length is 14 residues. V gave up 10 bases and J gave up 7 bases; unmatched junction bases: 11.

The chain couples TRBV25-1 to TRBJ2-1; a weak D match, TRBD2 (7 bases). Germline V gene data show CDR1 as MGHDK and CDR2 as SYGVNS. The V end lost 4 bases, the J end lost 8 bases, and 21 bases lay between the germline ends. The CDR3 contains 16 residues. This CDR3 is CASSGSTGLRGDEQFF. In DNA, the CDR3 is TGTGCCAGCAGTGGCTCGACAGGCCTTCGGGGGGATGAGCAGTTCTTC.

This sequence joins TRBV6-6 and TRBJ2-3; TRBD2 might be the D (5 bases). Germline V lookup: CDR1 MNHNY, CDR2 SVGAGI (reference sequence). The V end lost 2 bases, the J end lost 3 bases, and 9 bases lay between the germline ends. This CDR3 has 14 amino acids. CDR3 bases: TGTGCCAGCAGTTACGGAGGATTTACAGATACGCAGTATTTT. It is translated as CASSYGGFTDTQYF.

CDR3 region: CASSLMSTSGEFF. The CDR3 nucleotides are TGTGCCAGCAGCTTGATGTCCACTAGCGGCGAGTTCTTC. The V and J genes are TRBV7-9 and TRBJ2-1; 8 positions agree with TRBD2. CDR1 SEHNR and CDR2 FQNEAQ come from the germline V gene (reference sequence). Losses at the gene ends were 3 bases for V and 14 bases for J; bases not matched to a gene: 9. This CDR3 has 13 residues.

Points on this clone: The junction does not match germline at one end; this may be a read error. This chain links TRBV2 with TRBJ1-1; 9 bases line up with TRBD1. CDR1 and CDR2 from the germline V gene are SNHLY and FYNNEI. The CDR3 spans 14 residues. CDR3 protein: CASVEGQGTRRGVF. The CDR3 DNA reads TGTGCCAGCGTCGAGGGACAGGGTACCCGCCGAGGGGTCTTT.

J is TRBJ2-1 and V is TRBV4-1, with TRBD2 matching over 9 bases. The CDR3 consists of 18 residues. The V and J ends lost 0 bases and 4 bases, in that order; junction bases with no gene match: 10. The germline CDR1 and CDR2 sequences are MGHRA and YSYEKL. CDR3 loop: CASSQDPFRAGGYNEQFF. CDR3 nucleotide sequence: TGCGCCAGCAGCCAAGACCCCTTTCGAGCGGGGGGTTACAATGAGCAGTTCTTC.

This chain uses TRBV15 with TRBJ2-4; a possible D gene is TRBD1 (7 bases). CDR1 and CDR2 (germline): LNHNV, YYDKDF (reference sequence). The germline V and J ends were trimmed by 0 bases and 3 bases, with 12 bases remaining between them. The length of the CDR3 is 16 residues. CDR3 nucleotide sequence: TGTGCCACCAGCAGAGATCCGCAGGGGGGCAAAAACATTCAGTACTTC. As protein: CATSRDPQGGKNIQYF.

This rearrangement joins TRBV6-1 to TRBJ2-7; maybe TRBD2 (5 bases). The germline V and J ends were trimmed by 4 bases and 2 bases, with 12 bases remaining between them. This CDR3 comprises 14 residues. CDR1 is MNHNS, CDR2 SASEGT, per germline. This CDR3 is CASSAGMLAYEQYF. The CDR3 nucleotides read TGTGCCAGCAGTGCCGGGATGTTGGCCTACGAGCAGTACTTC.

The V gene is TRBV13, the J gene TRBJ2-7, with TRBD2 matching 9 bases. The CDR3 has 14 residues. Germline V lookup: CDR1 PRHDT, CDR2 FYEKMQ (reference sequence). V trimming: 4 bases; J trimming: 4 bases; junction bases outside the gene matches: 5. The CDR3 is CASSSRGGSYEQYF. In DNA, the CDR3 is TGTGCCAGCAGCTCGCGGGGGGGCAGTTACGAGCAGTACTTC.

The V and J genes are TRBV4-3 and TRBJ2-7; TRBD2 agrees at 9 bases. Germline V lookup: CDR1 LGHNA, CDR2 YSLEER. J gave up 6 bases and V 2 bases, and 5 bases lay outside the gene matches. There are 14 residues in the CDR3. CDR3 sequence: CASSQIAGAGEQYF. For the CDR3, the DNA is TGCGCCAGCAGCCAAATAGCGGGAGCGGGCGAGCAGTACTTC.

This chain connects TRBV5-1 to TRBJ2-7; 10 nucleotides match TRBD1. CDR1 SGHRS and CDR2 YFSETQ come from the germline V gene. There are 14 residues in the CDR3. The V gene end was trimmed by 3 bases and the J gene end by 6 bases; junction bases not matched to a gene: 6. The CDR3 DNA reads TGCGCCAGCAGCTCGAGACAGGGGGCTGCCGAGCAGTACTTC. Its translation: CASSSRQGAAEQYF.

This chain joins TRBV9 and TRBJ2-3; a possible D gene is TRBD1 (5 bases). Germline V gene sequence: CDR1 SGDLS, CDR2 YYNGEE. Trimming shortened V by 4 bases and J by 0 bases, and 21 bases separated the two germline ends. CDR3 length: 18 residues. The CDR3 nucleotides read TGTGCCAGCAGCCCCCTAGGACCCCAGGGATCAAGCACAGATACGCAGTATTTT. It translates to CASSPLGPQGSSTDTQYF.